This TCR beta chain was sequenced in a study of cytomegalovirus exposure and HLA in healthy donors. Regarding donors, all were healthy bone marrow donors. A remark on this clone: Its antigen is currently unknown.

V was shortened by 0 bases and J by 0 bases, with 11 bases between the two germline ends. The germline V gene has CDR1 SGHRS and CDR2 YFSETQ. The CDR3 is 16 residues long. A multiplex PCR was run with 60 Vbeta primers and 13 Jbeta primers. Only in-frame clones appear in the TCRdb table, and some are missing; sequencing was by immunoSEQ multiplex PCR. This table has approximately 90,000 clones, over 65% appearing once. Whole-study results and caveats: Earlier findings revealed that most TCR beta V segments proved productive either about 87% or about 30% of the time. Being indistinguishable, some V segments were excluded, TRBV6-2 and TRBV6-3 among them.

The sample consisted of PBMCs. This rearrangement joins TRBV5-1 to TRBJ2-3; D might be TRBD1 (6 bases). The sequence came from a man aged 35 to 55 in good health and CMV-seronegative. In DNA, the CDR3 is TGCGCCAGCAGCTTGGGTGACAGGACCAGCACAGATACGCAGTATTTT. This gives the protein CASSLGDRTSTDTQYF.